These T cell receptor beta chains were read from a single sample in a study of cytomegalovirus exposure and HLA in healthy donors. The protocol was immunoSEQ multiplex PCR, while the TCRdb copy is restricted to in-frame clones and leaves out a portion. The sample lists over 150,000 clones; approximately 84% were seen once. Sequenced sample: PBMCs. The receptors derive from a man younger than 35 in good health and CMV-seronegative. Each CDR3 is given with its conserved first and last residue. The D gene is left open where the match is weak. A clone size is listed for some rows: how often the clone was seen (once, few, many), or a class if it is expanded.

>TRBD2|TRBV29-1|TRBJ2-1|NA
TGCAGCACCACGCGGGGGGGGGTTGAGCAGTTCTTC
CSTTRGGVEQFF
>TRBD1|TRBV14|TRBJ1-2|NA
TGTGCCAGCAGCCGGGACAGGAACTATGGCTACACCTTC
CASSRDRNYGYTF
>TRBD1|TRBV18|TRBJ2-2|NA
TGTGCCAGCTCACCTAGGACAGGGATCACCGGGGAGCTGTTTTTT
CASSPRTGITGELFF
>NA|TRBV4-1|TRBJ2-3|NA
TGCGCCAGCAGCCAAGAGGGGCCAGATACGCAGTATTTT
CASSQEGPDTQYF
>NA|TRBV27|TRBJ1-1|NA
TGTGCCAGCAGTCCGTGGACAGCGGCTCTCCAAAAAGCTTTCTTT
CASSPWTAALQKAFF
>TRBD2|TRBV6-5|TRBJ2-1|NA
TGTGCCAGCAGTTCGGGACTAGCGGGGCTCTTTGAGCAGTTCTTC
CASSSGLAGLFEQFF
>TRBD2|TRBV4-2|TRBJ2-7|NA
TGTGCCAGCAGCCAAGGTTCTAGCGGGAGGGTATACGAGCAGTACTTC
CASSQGSSGRVYEQYF
>TRBD1|TRBV6-1|TRBJ1-2|NA
TGTGCCAGCAGTCTCCGGGACAGGCCGATCGGCTACACCTTC
CASSLRDRPIGYTF
>NA|TRBV6-1|TRBJ1-6|once
TGTGCCAGCAGTGATGGGGCGGGGCCTTCACCCCTCCACTTT
CASSDGAGPSPLHF
>TRBD1|TRBV23-1|TRBJ2-2|NA
TGCGCCAGCAGTCTTCAGGGGGCGAACACCGGGGAGCTGTTTTTT
CASSLQGANTGELFF
>TRBD2|TRBV5-1|TRBJ2-7|NA
TGCGCCAGCAGTCTAACCGGGACTAGCGCCTACGAGCAGTACTTC
CASSLTGTSAYEQYF
>NA|TRBV28|TRBJ2-7|NA
TGTGCCAGCAGTTCTCCCCCTTACGAGCAGTACTTC
CASSSPPYEQYF
>NA|TRBV6-5|TRBJ2-7|few
TGTGCCAGCGGAAAGACAGGATCCTACGAGCAGTACTTC
CASGKTGSYEQYF
>NA|TRBV29-1|TRBJ2-7|NA
TGCAGCGTATGGAGCTCCTACGAGCAGTACTTC
CSVWSSYEQYF
>NA|TRBV13|TRBJ1-1|NA
TGTGCCAGCAGCTACCTCTGGGGAGGGGGAAACACTGAAGCTTTCTTT
CASSYLWGGGNTEAFF
>TRBD2|TRBV7-3|TRBJ2-3|NA
TGTGCCAGCAGCCCTATGCTGACTAGCGGAAGCACAGATACGCAGTATTTT
CASSPMLTSGSTDTQYF
>TRBD1|TRBV6-5|TRBJ1-5|NA
TGTGCCAGCAGGTCCGGGACAGGGAATCAGCCCCAGCATTTT
CASRSGTGNQPQHF
>TRBD2|TRBV13|TRBJ2-1|once
TGTGCCAGCAGCGTTACTAGCGGGAGGACTCTTGAGCAGTTCTTC
CASSVTSGRTLEQFF
>TRBD1|TRBV10-1|TRBJ1-1|few
TGCGCCAGCAGTTTAGGACAGGGGGCAAGTGAAGCTTTCTTT
CASSLGQGASEAFF
>TRBD2|TRBV4-2|TRBJ2-1|NA
TGTGCCAGCAGCCCATCGCGGGGTAGCGGGACCTACAATGAGCAGTTCTTC
CASSPSRGSGTYNEQFF
>TRBD1|TRBV5-1|TRBJ2-7|NA
TGCGCCAGCAGCTGGGGCGGGACAGGGACGAACGAGCAGTACTTC
CASSWGGTGTNEQYF
>TRBD1|TRBV27|TRBJ1-1|NA
TGTGCCAGCAGTTTCGAACCTGACAGGGCCACTGAAGCTTTCTTT
CASSFEPDRATEAFF
>TRBD1|TRBV7-2|TRBJ1-3|NA
TGTGCCAGCAGCTCCGGACAGGTTTTCTCTGGAAACACCATATATTTT
CASSSGQVFSGNTIYF
>TRBD1|TRBV28|TRBJ2-5|NA
TGTGCCAGCAGTTCCCATGACAGGGTCGAGACCCAGTACTTC
CASSSHDRVETQYF
>NA|TRBV6-5|TRBJ2-3|once
TGTGCCAGCAGTCCCGGGATACCAAGAATCCCTACGCAGTATTTT
CASSPGIPRIPTQYF
>TRBD1|TRBV7-9|TRBJ2-2|NA
TGTGCCAGCATCCGCCCCGGGACAGGCCGCACCGGGGAGCTGTTTTTT
CASIRPGTGRTGELFF
>TRBD1|TRBV4-1|TRBJ1-5|NA
TGCGCCAGCAGCCACAGGACAGGGATGAGGCAGCCCCAGCATTTT
CASSHRTGMRQPQHF
>NA|TRBV7-8|TRBJ1-4|NA
TGTGCCAGCAGCTTATTTGGAGGGGGGGCGTCGAATGAAAAACTGTTTTTT
CASSLFGGGASNEKLFF
>NA|TRBV29-1|TRBJ1-1|NA
TGCAGCGTACAGACGTTAGAAGCTTTCTTT
CSVQTLEAFF
>TRBD1|TRBV28|TRBJ1-5|few
TGTGCCAGCAGTCCCCAACAGGGGAATAGCAATCAGCCCCAGCATTTT
CASSPQQGNSNQPQHF
>NA|TRBV5-6|TRBJ2-7|NA
TGTGCCAGCAGCTTCCTCAGGGGCTACGAGCAGTACTTC
CASSFLRGYEQYF
>NA|TRBV7-9|TRBJ1-1|NA
TGTGCCAGCAGCAGATCAGGGGAGTTCACTGAAGCTTTCTTT
CASSRSGEFTEAFF
>TRBD2|TRBV11-2|TRBJ2-7|NA
TGTGCCAGCAGCTCCCTAGCGGGACTCTACGAGCAGTACTTC
CASSSLAGLYEQYF